This T cell receptor beta chain was recovered during a study of graft-versus-host responses after intestinal transplantation. Study as a whole: Recipients were all induced with anti-thymocyte globulin, then given tacrolimus and steroids for 3 to 4 years.

TCRdb's copy holds only in-frame clones and misses some; the assay was immunoSEQ multiplex PCR. The sample has tens of thousands of clones; 90% to 95% are singletons. Regarding this clone: The antigen remains undetermined.

The CDR3 runs to 16 residues. With 3 bases removed from V and 2 bases from J, the gap between germline ends came to 11 bases. Germline V gene lookup returns CDR1 SGHTA and CDR2 FQGTGA. The chain couples TRBV7-3 to TRBJ2-6; no clear D. The sequences come from unstimulated CD4+ T cells sorted from spleen or lymph node cells, collected before transplant. The sequence was collected from a human donor who was the organ donor for an intestinal transplant. This CDR3 reads CASSFGHTAGANVLTF. CDR3 in DNA: TGTGCCAGCAGCTTCGGTCACACGGCTGGGGCCAACGTCCTGACTTTC.